This T cell receptor (beta chain) was recorded in a study of blood T cell repertoires in COVID-19. Background on the study: Specimens from acute and convalescent COVID-19 originated in the United States, Italy and Spain.

As processed by the authors: Estimation of nucleated cell counts relied on the amplification of reference gene primers. The method was immunoSEQ multiplex PCR; TCRdb's version includes in-frame clones alone and lacks a portion of them. The DNA gave D and trimming, while V, J and clone size come from that table. The repertoire holds over 45,000 clones, with around 86% as singletons. Germline values: CDR1 MNHEY, CDR2 SVGEGT. This CDR3 spans 16 amino acids. The junction had 3 bases not matched to a gene; V was cut back by 2 bases and J by 1 base. The receptor was isolated from a man aged 45-65 years with active COVID-19. Sequencing was carried out using peripheral blood. The genes are TRBV6-2 or TRBV6-3 and TRBJ1-5, with 9 nucleotides matching TRBD1. This CDR3 reads CASSYGTGKSNQPQHF. The CDR3 DNA reads TGTGCCAGCAGTTACGGGACAGGGAAAAGCAATCAGCCCCAGCATTTT.